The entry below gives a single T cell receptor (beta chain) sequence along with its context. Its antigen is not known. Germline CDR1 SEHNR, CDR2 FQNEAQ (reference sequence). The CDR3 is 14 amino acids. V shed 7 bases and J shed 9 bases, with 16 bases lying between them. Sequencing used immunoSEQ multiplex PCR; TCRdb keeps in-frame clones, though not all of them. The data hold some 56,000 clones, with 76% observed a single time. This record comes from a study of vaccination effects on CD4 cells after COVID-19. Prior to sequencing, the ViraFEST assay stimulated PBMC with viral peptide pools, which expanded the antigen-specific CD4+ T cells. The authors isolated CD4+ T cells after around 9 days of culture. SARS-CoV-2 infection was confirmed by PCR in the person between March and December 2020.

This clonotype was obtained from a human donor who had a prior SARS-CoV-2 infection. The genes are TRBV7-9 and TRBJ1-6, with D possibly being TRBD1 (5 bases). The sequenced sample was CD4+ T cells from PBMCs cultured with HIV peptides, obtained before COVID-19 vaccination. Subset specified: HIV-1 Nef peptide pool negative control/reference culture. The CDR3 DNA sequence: TGTGCCAGCACCAAATGGGACCCCCCTTCACCCCTCCACTTT. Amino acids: CASTKWDPPSPLHF.